A selection of T cell receptor beta chains follows, all from one sample in a study of cytomegalovirus exposure and HLA in healthy donors. This table comes from immunoSEQ multiplex PCR, and its TCRdb copy is limited to in-frame clones, with some not included. This table holds about 200,000 clones, 75% to 80% found once. Specimen: PBMCs. All receptors come from a woman aged 30 to 39 in good health and CMV-seropositive. The CDR3 runs from the conserved cysteine through the conserved F or W. D genes are given only for firm matches. Size values are once, few and many counts, or a class for expanded clones, and some rows have none.

j_gene | abundance | d_gene | v_gene | CDR3aa | CDR3nt
TRBJ2-7 | - | - | TRBV30 | CAFQGSTYEQYF | TGTGCCTTTCAGGGGTCCACCTACGAGCAGTACTTC
TRBJ2-3 | - | - | TRBV4-3 | CASSPDYYTDTQYF | TGCGCCAGCAGCCCCGACTACTACACAGATACGCAGTATTTT
TRBJ2-7 | - | - | TRBV19 | CASSTTENSYEQYF | TGTGCCAGTAGTACGACAGAGAACTCCTACGAGCAGTACTTC
TRBJ2-3 | - | - | TRBV30 | CAWAVLATSTDTQYF | TGTGCCTGGGCCGTCCTAGCGACTAGCACAGATACGCAGTATTTT
TRBJ2-5 | - | - | TRBV9 | CASARASDSTSQETQYF | TGTGCCAGCGCACGAGCATCGGACAGCACTTCACAAGAGACCCAGTACTTC
TRBJ2-3 | - | - | TRBV19 | CASSKLGGAGDTQYF | TGTGCCAGTAGTAAATTGGGGGGGGCAGGAGATACGCAGTATTTT
TRBJ2-3 | - | TRBD2 | TRBV19 | CASSMRLAGGQWTDTQYF | TGTGCCAGTAGTATGAGGCTAGCGGGAGGGCAATGGACAGATACGCAGTATTTT
TRBJ1-3 | - | TRBD1 | TRBV14 | CASRGTGASSGNTIYF | TGTGCCAGCAGAGGCACAGGGGCGAGCTCTGGAAACACCATATATTTT
TRBJ2-7 | - | - | TRBV14 | CASSQAPLAGVGEQYF | TGTGCCAGCAGCCAAGCCCCCCTCGCCGGAGTAGGCGAGCAGTACTTC
TRBJ2-2 | few | TRBD1 | TRBV19 | CASIGTDTNTGELFF | TGTGCCAGTATTGGGACAGACACGAACACCGGGGAGCTGTTTTTT
TRBJ2-7 | - | - | TRBV9 | CASSVGASILYEQYF | TGTGCCAGCAGCGTCGGAGCTAGCATTCTGTACGAGCAGTACTTC
TRBJ1-2 | - | TRBD1 | TRBV7-9 | CASSLDLANRGNYGYTF | TGTGCCAGCAGCTTAGATCTGGCAAACAGGGGTAACTATGGCTACACCTTC
TRBJ2-3 | - | TRBD1 | TRBV4-3 | CASSQDIETGVDTQYF | TGCGCCAGCAGCCAAGATATTGAGACAGGGGTAGATACGCAGTATTTT
TRBJ2-1 | - | - | TRBV11-2 | CASTWGGGYYNEQFF | TGTGCCAGCACTTGGGGCGGGGGCTACTACAATGAGCAGTTCTTC
TRBJ2-7 | - | TRBD1 | TRBV29-1 | CSAEGAPGEQYF | TGCAGCGCCGAGGGGGCGCCCGGCGAGCAGTACTTC
TRBJ1-3 | - | - | TRBV7-9 | CASSSRGGPSSGNTIYF | TGTGCCAGCAGCTCTAGGGGGGGACCGAGCTCTGGAAACACCATATATTTT
TRBJ1-2 | - | TRBD1 | TRBV4-2 | CASSQFGVGTAGGYTF | TGTGCCAGCAGCCAATTCGGGGTGGGGACAGCCGGCGGCTACACCTTC
TRBJ1-6 | - | - | TRBV30 | CAWSAWGGSPLHF | TGTGCCTGGAGTGCGTGGGGCGGTTCACCCCTCCACTTT
TRBJ1-2 | - | TRBD1 | TRBV7-9 | CASSAKDRGLYGYTF | TGTGCCAGCAGCGCCAAGGACAGGGGGCTCTATGGCTACACCTTC
TRBJ2-6 | - | - | TRBV9 | CASSARGSGEAGANVLTF | TGTGCCAGCAGCGCTCGGGGGTCGGGGGAGGCCGGGGCCAACGTCCTGACTTTC
TRBJ1-3 | - | TRBD1 | TRBV4-3 | CASSQTYRGISPGNTIYF | TGCGCCAGCAGCCAAACCTACAGGGGGATATCCCCTGGAAACACCATATATTTT
TRBJ1-4 | - | TRBD1 | TRBV27 | CASSLSRAGGRNEKLFF | TGTGCCAGCAGTTTATCGAGGGCAGGGGGAAGGAATGAAAAACTGTTTTTT
TRBJ1-4 | few | TRBD1 | TRBV28 | CASSRQGEVEKLFF | TGTGCCAGCAGTAGACAGGGGGAGGTTGAAAAACTGTTTTTT
TRBJ2-7 | few | - | TRBV9 | CASSVGDSATYEQYF | TGTGCCAGCAGCGTAGGAGATAGCGCGACCTACGAGCAGTACTTC
TRBJ2-5 | few | - | TRBV2 | CASNWGGGTETQYF | TGTGCCAGCAACTGGGGCGGCGGGACGGAGACCCAGTACTTC
TRBJ1-4 | - | TRBD1 | TRBV18 | CASSPGDRGDEKLFF | TGTGCCAGCTCTCCGGGGGACAGGGGAGATGAAAAACTGTTTTTT
TRBJ2-1 | - | TRBD2 | TRBV28 | CASSLGTAGGYNEQFF | TGTGCCAGCAGTTTAGGAACGGCGGGGGGGTACAATGAGCAGTTCTTC
TRBJ2-5 | - | TRBD1 | TRBV7-2 | CASSFSQGTETQYF | TGTGCCAGCAGCTTTTCACAGGGGACGGAGACCCAGTACTTC